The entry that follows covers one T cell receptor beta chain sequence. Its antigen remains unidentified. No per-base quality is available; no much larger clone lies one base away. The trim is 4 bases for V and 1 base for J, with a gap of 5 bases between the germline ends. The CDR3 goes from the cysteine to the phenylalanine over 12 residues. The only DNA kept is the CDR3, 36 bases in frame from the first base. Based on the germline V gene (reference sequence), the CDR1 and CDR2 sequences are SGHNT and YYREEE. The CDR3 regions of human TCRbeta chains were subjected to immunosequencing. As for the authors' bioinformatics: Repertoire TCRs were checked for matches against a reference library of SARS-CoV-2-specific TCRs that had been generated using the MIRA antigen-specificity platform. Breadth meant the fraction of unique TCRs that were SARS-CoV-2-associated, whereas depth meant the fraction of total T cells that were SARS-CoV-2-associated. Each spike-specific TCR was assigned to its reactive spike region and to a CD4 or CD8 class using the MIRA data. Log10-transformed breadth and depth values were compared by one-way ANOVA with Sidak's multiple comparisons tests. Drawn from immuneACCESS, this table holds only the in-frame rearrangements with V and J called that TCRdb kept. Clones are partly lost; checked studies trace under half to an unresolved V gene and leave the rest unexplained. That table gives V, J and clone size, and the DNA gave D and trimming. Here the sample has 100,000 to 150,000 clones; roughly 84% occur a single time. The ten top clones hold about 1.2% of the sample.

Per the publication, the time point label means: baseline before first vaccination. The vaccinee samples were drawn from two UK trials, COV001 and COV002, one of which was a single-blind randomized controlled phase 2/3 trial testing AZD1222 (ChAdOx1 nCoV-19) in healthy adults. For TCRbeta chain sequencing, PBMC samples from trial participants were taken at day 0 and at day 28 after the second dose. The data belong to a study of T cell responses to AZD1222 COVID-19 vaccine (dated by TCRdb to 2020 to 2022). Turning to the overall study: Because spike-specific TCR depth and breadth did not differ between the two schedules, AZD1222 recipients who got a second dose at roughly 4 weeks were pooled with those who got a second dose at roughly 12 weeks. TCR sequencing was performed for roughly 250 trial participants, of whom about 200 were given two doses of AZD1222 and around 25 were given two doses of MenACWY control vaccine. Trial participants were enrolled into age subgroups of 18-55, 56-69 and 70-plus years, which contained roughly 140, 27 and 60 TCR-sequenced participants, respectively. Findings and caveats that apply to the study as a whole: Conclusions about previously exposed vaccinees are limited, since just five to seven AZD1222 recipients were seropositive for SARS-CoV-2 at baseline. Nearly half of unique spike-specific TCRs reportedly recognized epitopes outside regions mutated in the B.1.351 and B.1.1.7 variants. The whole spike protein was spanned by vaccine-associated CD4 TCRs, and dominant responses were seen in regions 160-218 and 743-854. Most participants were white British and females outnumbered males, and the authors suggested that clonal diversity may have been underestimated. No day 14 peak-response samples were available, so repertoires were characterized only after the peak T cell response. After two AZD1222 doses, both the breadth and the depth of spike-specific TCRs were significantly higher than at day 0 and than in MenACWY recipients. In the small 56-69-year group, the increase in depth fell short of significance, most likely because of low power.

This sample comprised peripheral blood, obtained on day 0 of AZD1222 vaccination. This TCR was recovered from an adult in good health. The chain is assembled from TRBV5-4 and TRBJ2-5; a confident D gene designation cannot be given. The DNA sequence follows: TGTGCCAGCAGCGCCTTCCAAGAGACCCAGTACTTC. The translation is CASSAFQETQYF.